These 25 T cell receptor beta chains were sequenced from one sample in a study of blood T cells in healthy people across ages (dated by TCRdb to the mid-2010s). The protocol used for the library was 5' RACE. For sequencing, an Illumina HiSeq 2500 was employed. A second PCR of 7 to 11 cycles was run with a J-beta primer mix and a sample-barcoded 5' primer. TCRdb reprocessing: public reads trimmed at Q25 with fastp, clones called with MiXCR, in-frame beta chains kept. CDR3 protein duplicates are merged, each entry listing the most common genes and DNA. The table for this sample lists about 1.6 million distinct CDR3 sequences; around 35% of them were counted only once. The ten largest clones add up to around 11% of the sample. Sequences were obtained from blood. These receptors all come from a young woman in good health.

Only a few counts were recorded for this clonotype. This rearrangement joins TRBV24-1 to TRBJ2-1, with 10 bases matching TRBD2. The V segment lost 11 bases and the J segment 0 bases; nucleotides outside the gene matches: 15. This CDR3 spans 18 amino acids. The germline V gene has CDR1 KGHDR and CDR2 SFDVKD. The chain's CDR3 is CAKDTTLLAGPSYNEQFF. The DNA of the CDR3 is TGTGCCAAAGATACAACGTTACTAGCGGGGCCCTCCTACAATGAGCAGTTCTTC.

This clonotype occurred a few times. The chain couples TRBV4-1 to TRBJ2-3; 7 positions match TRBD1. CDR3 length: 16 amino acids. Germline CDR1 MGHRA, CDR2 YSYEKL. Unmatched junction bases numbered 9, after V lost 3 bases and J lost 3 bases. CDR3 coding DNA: TGCGCCAGCAGCCATCCATCGAAGGGGGCTACAGATACGCAGTATTTT. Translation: CASSHPSKGATDTQYF.

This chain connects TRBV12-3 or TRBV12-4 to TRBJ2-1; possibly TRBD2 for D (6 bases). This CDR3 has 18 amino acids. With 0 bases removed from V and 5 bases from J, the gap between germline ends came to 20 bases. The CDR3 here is CASSLAYGTGVMDNEQFF. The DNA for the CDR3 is TGTGCCAGCAGTTTAGCGTACGGGACTGGGGTAATGGACAATGAGCAGTTCTTC.

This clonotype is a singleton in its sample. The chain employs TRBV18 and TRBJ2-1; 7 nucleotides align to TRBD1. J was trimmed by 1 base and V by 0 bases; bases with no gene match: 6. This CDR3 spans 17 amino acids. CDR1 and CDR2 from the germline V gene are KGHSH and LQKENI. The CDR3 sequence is CASSPPSGTDSYNEQFF. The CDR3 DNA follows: TGTGCCAGCTCACCACCGTCAGGGACAGATTCCTACAATGAGCAGTTCTTC. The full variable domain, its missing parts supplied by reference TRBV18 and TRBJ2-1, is NAGVMQNPRHLVRRRGQEARLRCSPMKGHSHVYWYRQLPEEGLKFMVYLQKENIIDESGMPKERFSAEFPKEGPSILRIQQVVRGDSAAYFCASSPPSGTDSYNEQFFGPGTRLTVL.

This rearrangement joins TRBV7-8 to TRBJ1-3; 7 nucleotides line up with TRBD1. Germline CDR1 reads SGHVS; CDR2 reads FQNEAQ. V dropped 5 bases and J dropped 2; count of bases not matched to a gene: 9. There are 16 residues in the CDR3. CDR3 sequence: CASSLDRIPPGNTIYF. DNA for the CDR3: TGTGCCAGCAGCCTGGACAGGATCCCGCCTGGAAACACCATATATTTT.

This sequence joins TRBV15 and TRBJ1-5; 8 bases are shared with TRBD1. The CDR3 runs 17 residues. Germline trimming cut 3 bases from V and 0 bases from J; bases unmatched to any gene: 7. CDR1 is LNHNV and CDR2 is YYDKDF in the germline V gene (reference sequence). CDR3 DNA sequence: TGTGCCACCAGCAGGTTACAGGGGGGATATAGCAATCAGCCCCAGCATTTT. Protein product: CATSRLQGGYSNQPQHF.

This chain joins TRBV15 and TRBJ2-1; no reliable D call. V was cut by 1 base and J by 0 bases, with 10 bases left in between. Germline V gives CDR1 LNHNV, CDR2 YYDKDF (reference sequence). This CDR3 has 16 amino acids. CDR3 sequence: CATSRGSARSYNEQFF. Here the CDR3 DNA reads TGTGCCACCAGCAGAGGGTCGGCCCGCTCCTACAATGAGCAGTTCTTC.

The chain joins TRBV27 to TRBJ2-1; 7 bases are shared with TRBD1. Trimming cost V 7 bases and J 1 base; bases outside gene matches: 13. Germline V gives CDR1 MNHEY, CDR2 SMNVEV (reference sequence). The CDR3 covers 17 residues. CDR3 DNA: TGTGCCAGCAAACACAGGGGCTATACCCTATCCTACAATGAGCAGTTCTTC. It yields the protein CASKHRGYTLSYNEQFF.

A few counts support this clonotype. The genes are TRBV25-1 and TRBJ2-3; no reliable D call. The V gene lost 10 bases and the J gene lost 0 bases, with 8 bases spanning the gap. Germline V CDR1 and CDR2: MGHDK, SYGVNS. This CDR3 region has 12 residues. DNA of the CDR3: TGTGCCACCGGGTGGAGCACAGATACGCAGTATTTT. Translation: CATGWSTDTQYF.

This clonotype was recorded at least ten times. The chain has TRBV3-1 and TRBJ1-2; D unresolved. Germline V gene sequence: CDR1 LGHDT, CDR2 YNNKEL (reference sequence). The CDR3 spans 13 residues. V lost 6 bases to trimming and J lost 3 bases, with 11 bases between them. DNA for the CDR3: TGTGCCAGCAGTCCGCTTGGGGACTATGGCTACACCTTC. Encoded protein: CASSPLGDYGYTF.

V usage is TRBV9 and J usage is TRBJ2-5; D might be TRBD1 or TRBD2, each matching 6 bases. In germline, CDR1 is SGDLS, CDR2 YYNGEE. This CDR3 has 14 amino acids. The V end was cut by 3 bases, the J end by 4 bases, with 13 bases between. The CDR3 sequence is CASSAGGGGETQYF. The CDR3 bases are TGTGCCAGCAGCGCAGGAGGGGGTGGAGAGACCCAGTACTTC.

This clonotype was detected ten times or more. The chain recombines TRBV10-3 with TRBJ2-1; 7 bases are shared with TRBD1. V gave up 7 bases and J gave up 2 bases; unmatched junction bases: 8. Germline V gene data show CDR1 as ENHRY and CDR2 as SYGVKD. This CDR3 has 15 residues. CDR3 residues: CAITSDRATYNEQFF. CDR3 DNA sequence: TGTGCCATCACTTCCGACAGGGCGACCTACAATGAGCAGTTCTTC.

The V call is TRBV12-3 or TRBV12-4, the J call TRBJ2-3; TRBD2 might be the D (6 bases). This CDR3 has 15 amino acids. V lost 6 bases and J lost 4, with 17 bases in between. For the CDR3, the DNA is TGTGCCAGCAGACCGGGACTCTCGGGGTCAGATACGCAGTATTTT. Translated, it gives CASRPGLSGSDTQYF.

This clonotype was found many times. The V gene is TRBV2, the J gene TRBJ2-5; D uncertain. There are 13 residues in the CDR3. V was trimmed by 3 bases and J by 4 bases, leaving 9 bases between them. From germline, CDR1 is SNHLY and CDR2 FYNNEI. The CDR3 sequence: CASSDSELETQYF. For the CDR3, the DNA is TGTGCCAGCAGTGATTCGGAATTAGAGACCCAGTACTTC.

CDR3 loop: CASSRGQGFYGYTF. The CDR3 DNA reads TGTGCCAGCAGTCGAGGACAGGGGTTTTATGGCTACACCTTC. The gene calls are TRBV2 and TRBJ1-2, with 9 bases lining up with TRBD1. This CDR3 is 14 amino acids long. Germline CDR1 SNHLY, CDR2 FYNNEI. V was pared by 5 bases and J by 5 bases, with 6 bases of the junction left unmatched.

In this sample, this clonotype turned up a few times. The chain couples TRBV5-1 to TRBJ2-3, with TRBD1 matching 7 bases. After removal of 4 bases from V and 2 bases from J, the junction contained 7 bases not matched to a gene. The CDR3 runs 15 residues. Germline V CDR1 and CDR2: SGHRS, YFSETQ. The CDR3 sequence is CASSPGTELTDTQYF. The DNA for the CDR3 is TGCGCCAGCAGCCCCGGGACAGAACTCACAGATACGCAGTATTTT.

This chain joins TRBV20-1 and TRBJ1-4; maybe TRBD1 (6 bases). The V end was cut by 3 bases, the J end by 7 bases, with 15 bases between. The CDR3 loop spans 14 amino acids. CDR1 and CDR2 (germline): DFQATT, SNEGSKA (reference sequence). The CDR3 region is CSASPQGFFEKLFF. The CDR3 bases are TGCAGTGCTAGCCCGCAGGGGTTTTTTGAAAAACTGTTTTTT.

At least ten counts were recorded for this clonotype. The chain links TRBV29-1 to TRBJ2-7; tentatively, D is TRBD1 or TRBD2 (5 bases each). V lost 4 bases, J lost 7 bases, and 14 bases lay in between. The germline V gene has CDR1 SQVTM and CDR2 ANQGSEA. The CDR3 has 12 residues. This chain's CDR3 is CSVVGGEREQYF. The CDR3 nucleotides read TGCAGCGTTGTTGGGGGAGAGAGGGAGCAGTACTTC.

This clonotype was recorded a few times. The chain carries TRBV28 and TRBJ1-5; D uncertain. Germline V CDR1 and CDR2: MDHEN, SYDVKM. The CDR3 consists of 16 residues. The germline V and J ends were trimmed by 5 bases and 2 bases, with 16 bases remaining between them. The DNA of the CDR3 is TGTGCCAGCAGTATTATAAGCCCCGGGGGCAATCAGCCCCAGCATTTT. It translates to CASSIISPGGNQPQHF.

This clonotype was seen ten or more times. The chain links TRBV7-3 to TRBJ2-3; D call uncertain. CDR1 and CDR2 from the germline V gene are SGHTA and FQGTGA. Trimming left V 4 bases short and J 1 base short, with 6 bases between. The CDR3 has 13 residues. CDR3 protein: CASSSMGTDTQYF. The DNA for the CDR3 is TGTGCCAGCAGCTCTATGGGCACAGATACGCAGTATTTT.

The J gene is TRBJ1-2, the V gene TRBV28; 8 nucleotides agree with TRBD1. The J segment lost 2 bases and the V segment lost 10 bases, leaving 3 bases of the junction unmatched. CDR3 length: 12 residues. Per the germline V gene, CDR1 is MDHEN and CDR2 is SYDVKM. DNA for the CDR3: TGTGCCATCGGACAGGGAAACTATGGCTACACCTTC. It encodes CAIGQGNYGYTF.

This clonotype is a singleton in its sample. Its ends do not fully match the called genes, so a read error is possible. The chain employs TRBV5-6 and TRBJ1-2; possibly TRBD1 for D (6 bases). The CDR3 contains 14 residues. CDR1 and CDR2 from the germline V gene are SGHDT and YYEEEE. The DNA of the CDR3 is TGTGCCAGCAGCTTCTCCGGACAGCCCTATGGTTACACCTTC. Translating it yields CASSFSGQPYGYTF.

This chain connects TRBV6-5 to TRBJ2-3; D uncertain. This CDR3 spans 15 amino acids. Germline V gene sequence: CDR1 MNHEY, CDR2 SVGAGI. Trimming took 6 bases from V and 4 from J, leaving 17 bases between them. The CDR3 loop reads CASSLQTTGADTQYF. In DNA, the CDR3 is TGTGCCAGCAGCCTACAGACCACTGGGGCAGATACGCAGTATTTT.

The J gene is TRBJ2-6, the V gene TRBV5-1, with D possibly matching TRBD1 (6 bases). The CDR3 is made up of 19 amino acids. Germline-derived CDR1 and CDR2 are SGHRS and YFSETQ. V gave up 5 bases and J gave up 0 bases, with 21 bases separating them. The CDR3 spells CASRITTGRGDSGANVLTF. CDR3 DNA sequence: TGCGCCAGCAGAATCACGACAGGCCGTGGGGACTCTGGGGCCAACGTCCTGACTTTC.

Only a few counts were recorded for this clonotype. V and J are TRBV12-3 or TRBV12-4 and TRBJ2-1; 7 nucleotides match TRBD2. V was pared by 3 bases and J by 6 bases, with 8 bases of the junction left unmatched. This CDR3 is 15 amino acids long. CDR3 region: CASSFPRGRGNEQFF. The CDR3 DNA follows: TGTGCCAGCAGTTTCCCTCGGGGGAGGGGCAATGAGCAGTTCTTC.